Sequencing of this TCR beta chain was carried out in a study of beta chain features in type 1 diabetes. Regarding the study as a whole: Researchers could not determine here whether HLA type influences TCRB rearrangement. Patients' naive, central memory and regulatory TCRB repertoires appeared more alike than those of healthy donors. Patients with Type 1 diabetes showed moderately but significantly shorter TCRB CDR3s in all four CD4+ subsets.

The V gene's germline CDR1 is SQVTM and CDR2 ANQGSEA. The CDR3 runs 14 residues. Trimming took 7 bases from V and 8 from J, leaving 20 bases between them. Only a few counts were recorded for this clone. The antigen is unknown. It was via CD45RO/CCR7/CD25/CD127/CD95/CD27 that CD4+ naive, central memory, regulatory and stem cell-like memory cells were sorted. TCRB transcripts that were expressed got sequenced, as all of the isolated RNA had been reverse transcribed. Data came from immunoSEQ multiplex PCR; TCRdb stores just in-frame clones and leaves some out. Here the sample spans roughly 340,000 clones, roughly 12% being singletons.

V is TRBV29-1 and J is TRBJ1-4, with D possibly TRBD1 on 5 matching bases. Sequencing was performed on naive CD4+ T cells from blood. The TCR sequence derives from a woman between 18 and 29 years old with type 1 diabetes. The CDR3, as DNA: TGCAGCGCAAAAAACGGAGGGGTCGCCGAAAAACTGTTTTTT. It is translated as CSAKNGGVAEKLFF.